One sample yielded the 22 T cell receptor beta chains listed below, sequenced in a study of Tregs in tolerant kidney transplant recipients. Generated by immunoSEQ multiplex PCR, the TCRdb table keeps only in-frame clones and is missing some. The sample has hundreds of thousands of clones; about 80% are singletons. Sequenced: CD4+ T cells from blood. The receptors stem from a human donor in good health.

The chain carries TRBV6-1 and TRBJ1-2, with 11 bases fitting TRBD1. CDR3 size: 15 residues. The V and J ends lost 4 bases and 2 bases, in that order; junction bases with no gene match: 3. Looked up from germline, CDR1 is MNHNS and CDR2 is SASEGT. This CDR3 is CASSARDRGNYGYTF. CDR3 sequence (DNA): TGTGCCAGCAGTGCCCGGGACAGGGGGAACTATGGCTACACCTTC.

The V call is TRBV11-2, the J call TRBJ2-3; unclear D gene. V was cut by 1 base and J by 0 bases, with 11 bases left in between. Germline CDR1 is SGHAT and CDR2 is FQNNGV. This CDR3 comprises 16 residues. This chain's CDR3 is CASSLGMGTSTDTQYF. The CDR3 coding sequence is TGTGCCAGCAGCTTAGGGATGGGAACTAGCACAGATACGCAGTATTTT. The full variable domain, in which reference TRBV11-2 and TRBJ2-3 provide the parts outside the CDR3, is EAGVAQSPRYKIIEKRQSVAFWCNPISGHATLYWYQQILGQGPKLLIQFQNNGVVDDSQLPKDRFSAERLKGVDSTLKIQPAKLEDSAVYLCASSLGMGTSTDTQYFGPGTRLTVL.

This clone appeared a single time. This chain connects TRBV21-1 to TRBJ2-2; the DNA was not used to check the table's D call, TRBD2. TRBV21-1 is a pseudogene locus. The CDR3 totals 18 residues. In nucleotides, the CDR3 is TGTGCCAGCAGCAGGCGCGGGCGGACTAGCGGGAACACCGGGGAGCTGTTTTTT. This sequence encodes CASSRRGRTSGNTGELFF.

The chain couples TRBV7-8 to TRBJ2-3; 8 bases fit TRBD2. CDR3 size: 17 residues. Germline assignment: CDR1 SGHVS and CDR2 FQNEAQ. The trim removed 1 base at V and 2 bases at J, leaving 8 bases unmatched. CDR3 sequence: CASSLGVAGIFTDTQYF. In DNA form, the CDR3 reads TGTGCCAGCAGCTTAGGGGTAGCGGGAATTTTCACAGATACGCAGTATTTT. The full variable domain, rest sourced from reference TRBV7-8 and TRBJ2-3, is GAGVSQSPRYKVAKRGQDVALRCDPISGHVSLFWYQQALGQGPEFLTYFQNEAQLDKSGLPSDRFFAERPEGSVSTLKIQRTQQEDSAVYLCASSLGVAGIFTDTQYFGPGTRLTVL.

The chain employs TRBV7-9 and TRBJ2-2; the match to TRBD2 covers 12 bases. Per the germline V gene, CDR1 is SEHNR and CDR2 is FQNEAQ (reference sequence). The CDR3 sequence is 19 residues long. V shed 5 bases, J shed 1 base, and the junction held 11 bases outside the gene matches. Here the CDR3 DNA reads TGTGCCAGCAGCCGACTAGCGGGGGCCACCGATTTGAACACCGGGGAGCTGTTTTTT. Translating gives CASSRLAGATDLNTGELFF.

As DNA, the CDR3 is TGTGCCAGCAGTGAAGCGCTGGCAGCCCAGTACTTC. It codes for CASSEALAAQYF. J is TRBJ2-5 and V is TRBV6-1; D is undetermined. In germline, CDR1 is MNHNS, CDR2 SASEGT. The CDR3 is 12 amino acids. V dropped 0 bases and J dropped 9 bases, with 8 bases sitting between them.

This chain joins TRBV19 and TRBJ2-5; 8 bases are shared with TRBD1. V trimming: 8 bases; J trimming: 4 bases; junction bases outside the gene matches: 9. The CDR3 consists of 14 residues. Germline values: CDR1 LNHDA, CDR2 SQIVND (reference sequence). This CDR3 is CASRLGQGGETQYF. CDR3 sequence (DNA): TGTGCCAGTCGTCTCGGACAGGGAGGAGAGACCCAGTACTTC.

The J gene is TRBJ1-2, the V gene TRBV7-2; D gene ambiguous. Trimming took 1 base from V and 2 from J, leaving 8 bases between them. CDR3 length equals 14 residues. The germline CDR1 and CDR2 sequences are SGHTA and FQGNSA. This CDR3 is CASSLDKLNYGYTF. As DNA, the CDR3 is TGTGCCAGCAGCTTAGATAAGTTAAACTATGGCTACACCTTC. Full variable domain (outside the CDR3, taken from reference TRBV7-2 and TRBJ1-2): GAGVSQSPSNKVTEKGKDVELRCDPISGHTALYWYRQSLGQGLEFLIYFQGNSAPDKSGLPSDRFSAERTGGSVSTLTIQRTQQEDSAVYLCASSLDKLNYGYTFGSGTRLTVV.

The chain links TRBV7-3 to TRBJ2-1; D is perhaps TRBD1 (5 bases). The V gene's germline CDR1 is SGHTA and CDR2 FQGTGA. The CDR3 is 13 amino acids. V was trimmed by 5 bases and J by 7 bases, leaving 12 bases between them. The chain's CDR3 is CASSLGAVNEQFF. The CDR3 nucleotides are TGTGCCAGCAGCCTTGGGGCTGTGAATGAGCAGTTCTTC.

The chain uses TRBV27 and TRBJ1-1; 8 nucleotides match TRBD1. Germline CDR1 MNHEY, CDR2 SMNVEV (reference sequence). V trimming: 6 bases; J trimming: 5 bases; junction bases outside the gene matches: 5. CDR3 length: 13 amino acids. Here the CDR3 DNA reads TGTGCCAGCAGGGACAGGGTGTTTACTGAAGCTTTCTTT. It codes for CASRDRVFTEAFF.

The CDR3 loop is CASSFYQSTGELFF. CDR3 in DNA: TGTGCCAGCAGCTTCTATCAGAGCACCGGGGAGCTGTTTTTT. This rearrangement joins TRBV5-5 to TRBJ2-2; D is unresolved. Germline V lookup: CDR1 SGHKS, CDR2 YYEKEE (reference sequence). V was pared by 2 bases and J by 4 bases, with 9 bases between. The CDR3 runs to 14 residues.

The chain is built from TRBV6-5 and TRBJ1-6; 7 bases are shared with TRBD1. The CDR3 runs 15 residues. Trimming took 4 bases from V and 7 from J; bases not matched to a gene: 7. Germline-derived CDR1 and CDR2 are MNHEY and SVGAGI. The DNA for the CDR3 is TGTGCCAGCAGTTCCCGGGACAGCGACAATTCACCCCTCCACTTT. Its translation is CASSSRDSDNSPLHF.

Comment on this clone: The sample holds other DNA sequences that translate to the same CDR3. The V and J genes are TRBV5-1 and TRBJ2-5; a possible D gene is TRBD2 (6 bases). V lost 0 bases and J 2 bases, leaving 8 bases between the germline ends. Germline-derived CDR1 and CDR2 are SGHRS and YFSETQ. The CDR3 extends over 14 amino acids. Here the CDR3 reads CASSLGTTQETQYF. CDR3 DNA sequence: TGCGCCAGCAGCTTGGGGACTACTCAAGAGACCCAGTACTTC.

The V call is TRBV30, the J call TRBJ1-2, with D hard to call. The CDR3 runs 12 residues. The germline V and J ends were trimmed by 3 bases and 5 bases, with 10 bases remaining between them. Germline V gene sequence: CDR1 GTSNPN, CDR2 SVGIG (reference sequence). The CDR3 nucleotides are TGTGCCTGGAGCCCCAGCAAGTATGGCTACACCTTC. Amino acids: CAWSPSKYGYTF.

This chain uses TRBV25-1 with TRBJ2-1, with D hard to call. V dropped 2 bases and J dropped 5 bases, with 10 bases sitting between them. CDR3 length: 14 residues. Germline CDR1 and CDR2: MGHDK and SYGVNS. CDR3 sequence (DNA): TGTGCCAGCAGTGAAAACGTACCGGACAATGAGCAGTTCTTC. Amino acid sequence: CASSENVPDNEQFF.

V gene TRBV29-1 combines with J gene TRBJ1-1, with a weak D call TRBD1 (5 bases). The CDR3 contains 13 residues. CDR1 is SQVTM, CDR2 ANQGSEA, per germline. Trimming removed 7 bases at V and 4 bases at J, with 16 bases between. CDR3 in DNA: TGCAGCGGCTTAGGGGATTACGCCACTGAAGCTTTCTTT. Protein: CSGLGDYATEAFF.

The chain couples TRBV10-2 to TRBJ2-4; 8 positions agree with TRBD2. Per germline, CDR1 WSHSY and CDR2 SAAADI. The CDR3 extends over 16 amino acids. V gave up 6 bases and J gave up 0 bases; unmatched junction bases: 7. The CDR3 sequence is CASSDGRGVAKNIQYF. DNA of the CDR3: TGCGCCAGCAGCGACGGGAGGGGAGTAGCCAAAAACATTCAGTACTTC.

The chain couples TRBV5-1 to TRBJ1-4, with TRBD1 matching over 7 bases. The CDR3 spans 16 residues. V lost 4 bases to trimming and J lost 5 bases; unmatched junction nucleotides: 11. Germline V gene lookup returns CDR1 SGHRS and CDR2 YFSETQ. Here the CDR3 DNA reads TGCGCCAGCAGCAGAACAGGGGAGATGAGAAATGAAAAACTGTTTTTT. Encoded protein: CASSRTGEMRNEKLFF.

The table lists this clone with a count of one. The chain couples TRBV11-3 to TRBJ2-3; 10 nucleotides align to TRBD1. This CDR3 region has 18 residues. The J segment lost 4 bases and the V segment lost 2 bases, leaving 12 bases of the junction unmatched. CDR1 is SGHNT and CDR2 is YENEEA in the germline V gene. CDR3 nucleotides: TGTGCCAGCAGCTTACCCTTCCACACCGGGACAGGGGCAGATACGCAGTATTTT. It yields the protein CASSLPFHTGTGADTQYF. The full variable domain, with the rest looked up from reference TRBV11-3 and TRBJ2-3, is EAGVVQSPRYKIIEKKQPVAFWCNPISGHNTLYWYLQNLGQGPELLIRYENEEAVDDSQLPKDRFSAERLKGVDSTLKIQPAELGDSAVYLCASSLPFHTGTGADTQYFGPGTRLTVL.

The rearrangement joins TRBV6-4 to TRBJ2-2; 9 bases are a match to TRBD2. The CDR3 is made up of 16 amino acids. J gave up 5 bases and V 6 bases, and 10 bases lay outside the gene matches. CDR1 and CDR2 from the germline V gene are MRHNA and SNTAGT. The CDR3 region has the DNA TGTGCCAGCAGCCGGACTAGCGTAGGAGTAACCGGGGAGCTGTTTTTT. This codes for CASSRTSVGVTGELFF.

The chain carries TRBV4-1 and TRBJ1-2; no clear D. The CDR3 runs to 15 residues. The germline V gene encodes CDR1 MGHRA and CDR2 YSYEKL. Trimming pared 1 base from V and 4 bases from J, leaving 13 bases between. The CDR3 here is CASSQGPSQAYGYTF. CDR3 coding DNA: TGCGCCAGCAGCCAAGGCCCTTCGCAGGCCTATGGCTACACCTTC.

This clone was recorded once. This chain links TRBV7-9 with TRBJ2-1; no reliable D call. The CDR3 spans 16 residues. Trimming left V 1 base short and J 4 bases short, with 14 bases between. Germline lookup yields CDR1 SEHNR and CDR2 FQNEAQ (reference sequence). DNA of the CDR3: TGTGCCAGCAGCTTAGTGGCAGTGGGATATTACAATGAGCAGTTCTTC. Translating gives CASSLVAVGYYNEQFF.